The rows below give T cell receptor beta chains drawn from one sample of a study of beta chain features in type 1 diabetes. This table comes from immunoSEQ multiplex PCR, and its TCRdb copy is limited to in-frame clones, with some not included. The sample contains around 170,000 clones, about 9% of which appear only once. Source material: central memory CD4+ T cells from blood. These receptors originate from a woman in her twenties or thirties with type 1 diabetes. CDR3s include the opening cysteine and the closing phenylalanine or tryptophan. A D gene is named only where the DNA matches it firmly. For some rows the clone size is stated as once, few or many, or as a class when expanded; others skip it.

cdr3_length	v_call	j_call	clone_size	d_call	cdr3_nt	cdr3_aa
15	TRBV7-9	TRBJ2-1	few	TRBD2	TGTGCCAGCAGCCCCGTTAGCGGGCACTACAATGAGCAGTTCTTC	CASSPVSGHYNEQFF
15	TRBV27	TRBJ1-4	.	TRBD1	TGTGCCAGCAGAAACCCGGGACAGGGTAATGAAAAACTGTTTTTT	CASRNPGQGNEKLFF
13	TRBV18	TRBJ1-4	.	.	TGTGCCAGCTCACCACGCGACAGGGAAAAACTGTTTTTT	CASSPRDREKLFF
14	TRBV5-1	TRBJ2-2	few	.	TGCGCCAGCAGCTTCGTGTCGGGCACCGGGGAGCTGTTTTTT	CASSFVSGTGELFF
15	TRBV4-1	TRBJ1-1	many	.	TGCGCCAGCAGCCAAGAGAACGGGGGGAACACTGAAGCTTTCTTT	CASSQENGGNTEAFF
17	TRBV4-1	TRBJ2-6	few	TRBD1	TGCGCCAGCAGCCAGAGACAGGGGGCGCGGGGGGCCAACGTCCTGACTTTC	CASSQRQGARGANVLTF
18	TRBV27	TRBJ2-6	.	TRBD1	TGTGCCAGCAGTCGGGGGACAGGGATGTTCGCGGGGGCCAACGTCCTGACTTTC	CASSRGTGMFAGANVLTF
13	TRBV15	TRBJ1-4	.	.	TGTGCCACCAGCAGAGATGGGGGGGAAAAACTGTTTTTT	CATSRDGGEKLFF
13	TRBV5-4	TRBJ2-1	few	.	TGTGCCAGCACCAGACAGGCAAACAATGAGCAGTTCTTC	CASTRQANNEQFF
14	TRBV7-7	TRBJ2-7	.	.	TGTGCTAGCAGCTTAGCGCCGGGACAAGGAGAGCAGTACTTC	CASSLAPGQGEQYF